Listed below are T cell receptor beta chains from one sample, sequenced in a study of cytomegalovirus exposure and HLA in healthy donors. Some clones are missing from TCRdb's copy, which holds only in-frame ones; the method was immunoSEQ multiplex PCR. The table has 120,000 or so clones, approximately 80% seen once. The sample taken for sequencing was PBMCs. The receptor set was obtained from a woman between 18 and 29 years old in good health and CMV-seronegative. The CDR3 runs from the conserved cysteine through the conserved F or W. The D gene is left open where the match is weak. Some rows mark clone size as missing; the rest say once, few, many or name a class of expanded clone.

clone_size,d_call,v_call,cdr3_length,j_call,cdr3_nt,cdr3_aa
once,NA,TRBV5-1,16,TRBJ2-2,TGCGCCAGCAGCTTGGTACCGAGGGTGAACACCGGGGAGCTGTTTTTT,CASSLVPRVNTGELFF
NA,TRBD1,TRBV5-1,18,TRBJ2-2,TGCGCCAGCAGCTGGAAATCTACCAGGGGGCAGGACACCGGGGAGCTGTTTTTT,CASSWKSTRGQDTGELFF
NA,TRBD1,TRBV15,14,TRBJ1-5,TGTGCCACCAGCCTTCCAGGGGGAGCTCAGCCCCAGCATTTT,CATSLPGGAQPQHF
NA,NA,TRBV6-5,16,TRBJ2-6,TGTGCCAGCAGTTCACATGTAGAGGTTGGGGCCAACGGCCTGACTTTC,CASSSHVEVGANGLTF
NA,NA,TRBV27,12,TRBJ1-5,TGTGCCAGTGGACAGAACAATCAGCCCCAGCATTTT,CASGQNNQPQHF
NA,TRBD1,TRBV4-1,13,TRBJ2-1,TGCGCCAGCAGCGTCAACAGGGGAAATGAGCAGTTCTTC,CASSVNRGNEQFF
NA,TRBD1,TRBV9,15,TRBJ2-1,TGTGCCAGCAGCGCCGGGACAGGGAGTTACAATGAGCAGTTCTTC,CASSAGTGSYNEQFF
few,NA,TRBV7-2,14,TRBJ2-7,TGTGCCAGCAGCACCCCTAGCGTGGACTACGAGCAGTACTTC,CASSTPSVDYEQYF
few,NA,TRBV19,15,TRBJ1-1,TGTGCCAGTAGTCTTGGCACAGGGTTAAACACTGAAGCTTTCTTT,CASSLGTGLNTEAFF
NA,NA,TRBV7-7,16,TRBJ2-1,TGTGCTAGCAGCCCCGGATCGGGCAGGGCGATGAATGAGCAGTTCTTC,CASSPGSGRAMNEQFF
NA,TRBD1,TRBV7-9,14,TRBJ1-4,TGTGCCAGCAGTTTGGACAGGGGGAGGGAAAAACTGTTTTTT,CASSLDRGREKLFF
NA,NA,TRBV30,14,TRBJ1-5,TGTGCCTGGAGTGTCAGTATTAGCAATCAGCCCCAGCATTTT,CAWSVSISNQPQHF
NA,TRBD1,TRBV18,17,TRBJ1-4,TGTGCCAGCTCACGGGGACAGGGGCTCGGTCAGTATGAAAAACTGTTTTTT,CASSRGQGLGQYEKLFF
once,NA,TRBV4-1,14,TRBJ1-3,TGCGCCAGCAGCCAAGACTTCGGAGGGAACACCATATATTTT,CASSQDFGGNTIYF
NA,TRBD2,TRBV7-7,15,TRBJ2-1,TGTGCTAGCAGCCCTAGCGGGGGGGCCGGCAGTGAGCAGTTCTTC,CASSPSGGAGSEQFF
NA,TRBD2,TRBV2,15,TRBJ2-7,TGTGCCAGCAGAACGACTAGCGGGAAGGATTACGAGCAGTACTTC,CASRTTSGKDYEQYF
NA,TRBD2,TRBV6-1,15,TRBJ2-1,TGTGCCAGCAGTGGTCTAGCGGGGGCAGGGAATGAGCAGTTCTTC,CASSGLAGAGNEQFF
NA,NA,TRBV19,17,TRBJ1-2,TGTGCCAGCCGGGGGGGGAGATTCGATGAACTTAACTATGGCTACACCTTC,CASRGGRFDELNYGYTF
NA,NA,TRBV9,16,TRBJ2-3,TGTGCCAGCAGTCTTAAGGGGCCACCAGTGACAGATACGCAGTATTTT,CASSLKGPPVTDTQYF
NA,TRBD1,TRBV6-1,15,TRBJ2-5,TGTGCCAGCAGTGGGGCCGGGACAGGCCAAGAGACCCAGTACTTC,CASSGAGTGQETQYF
NA,NA,TRBV4-3,14,TRBJ1-3,TGCGCCAGCAGCTTACAGGGCAATGGAAACACCATATATTTT,CASSLQGNGNTIYF
NA,TRBD1,TRBV27,14,TRBJ1-1,TGTGCCAGCTGGGACAGGTCAGTGAGCACTGAAGCTTTCTTT,CASWDRSVSTEAFF
once,NA,TRBV19,16,TRBJ2-3,TGTGCCAGTAGTATTTGGCAGGGACTGGATATGGATACGCAGTATTTT,CASSIWQGLDMDTQYF
NA,TRBD2,TRBV6-6,15,TRBJ2-6,TGTGCCACCTCGGGGGGGTACTCTGGGGCCAACGTCCTGACTTTC,CATSGGYSGANVLTF
NA,NA,TRBV9,17,TRBJ1-2,TGTGCCAGCAGCGTAGGGGGTGGAGGGGCTCTAGGTTATGGCTACACCTTC,CASSVGGGGALGYGYTF
NA,TRBD1,TRBV7-2,13,TRBJ1-2,TGTGCCAGCAGGGAAGGACAGGACTATGGCTACACCTTC,CASREGQDYGYTF
few,NA,TRBV10-1,14,TRBJ1-4,TGCGCCAGCAGTGAAACAGTGGCAGGCGGGAGACTGTTTTTT,CASSETVAGGRLFF
NA,NA,TRBV7-9,15,TRBJ1-2,TGTGCCAGCAGCTACGGGGCAGGGGCCAGCTATGGCTACACCTTC,CASSYGAGASYGYTF
NA,NA,TRBV2,13,TRBJ1-4,TGTGCCAGCACGGGAGAGGGCGGTGAAAAACTGTTTTTT,CASTGEGGEKLFF
few,NA,TRBV9,16,TRBJ2-3,TGTGCCAGCAGCCCTTGGGGGGGCTGGCGCACAGATACGCAGTATTTT,CASSPWGGWRTDTQYF
NA,TRBD2,TRBV11-2,17,TRBJ2-1,TGTGCCAGCAGCTTCTACTTGCAGCGGGACCACTACAATGAGCAGTTCTTC,CASSFYLQRDHYNEQFF
NA,NA,TRBV7-6,15,TRBJ1-4,TGTGCCAGCAGCCAGCTGGGCGGGGCTTATGAAAAACTGTTTTTT,CASSQLGGAYEKLFF
NA,NA,TRBV4-3,16,TRBJ1-4,TGCGCCAGCAGCCAAGATAGAGGATTGACTAATGAAAAACTGTTTTTT,CASSQDRGLTNEKLFF
NA,TRBD1,TRBV7-9,16,TRBJ1-6,TGTGCCAGCAGCTTATCAACAGGGGGCGCCGATTCACCCCTCCACTTT,CASSLSTGGADSPLHF
NA,NA,TRBV5-4,15,TRBJ2-5,TGTGCCAGCAGTCCAGAAAACAGGGTCCGGGAGACCCAGTACTTC,CASSPENRVRETQYF
NA,TRBD1,TRBV18,16,TRBJ1-2,TGTGCCAGCTCACCCGGGACAGGGGAGTTTTTGGGCGGCTACACCTTC,CASSPGTGEFLGGYTF
NA,TRBD2,TRBV15,17,TRBJ2-1,TGTGCCACCAGCAGAAGCCTAGCACAAACGGGGGGCAATGAGCAGTTCTTC,CATSRSLAQTGGNEQFF
NA,TRBD2,TRBV4-1,17,TRBJ2-5,TGCGCCAGCAGCCAAGTAGGAGCGGGAGGGCCGGGAGAGACCCAGTACTTC,CASSQVGAGGPGETQYF
NA,NA,TRBV15,15,TRBJ1-5,TGTGCCACCAGCCCTCCCGGTCGAGGTAATCAGCCCCAGCATTTT,CATSPPGRGNQPQHF
NA,NA,TRBV7-9,13,TRBJ1-2,TGTGCCAGCAGCTTCTTCGCAGGGAATGGCTACACCTTC,CASSFFAGNGYTF
NA,NA,TRBV27,14,TRBJ1-1,TGTGCCAGCAGAACTTCTTTACGGTTTACTGAAGCTTTCTTT,CASRTSLRFTEAFF